The next 27 T cell receptor beta chains were all read from a single sample in a study of T cell repertoires in cytomegalovirus infection. Antigens of these TCRs are unknown. TCRdb recomputed calls from the reads with MiXCR, one row per CDR3 protein. The sample yields fewer than 950,000 distinct CDR3 sequences, approximately 29% seen once. Sequencing was performed on cultured CD8+ T cells from PBMCs, taken from culture after CMV antigen stimulation. The receptors were sampled from a human donor in good health (CMV status not recorded). Some clones in this sample may be carry-over from other donors' samples.

The chain recombines TRBV7-2 with TRBJ1-5, with a possible D match to TRBD1 (5 bases). This CDR3 contains 13 residues. V lost 0 bases, J lost 9 bases, and 9 bases lay in between. Germline assignment: CDR1 SGHTA and CDR2 FQGNSA. This chain's CDR3 is CASSLARGGPQHF. The CDR3 DNA reads TGTGCCAGCAGCTTAGCGAGGGGAGGGCCCCAGCATTTT.

This clonotype has only a few counts. The rearrangement links TRBV7-8 to TRBJ2-7; TRBD1 agrees at 8 bases. Germline V lookup: CDR1 SGHVS, CDR2 FQNEAQ. The J segment lost 2 bases and the V segment lost 5 bases, leaving 14 bases of the junction unmatched. The CDR3 sequence is 17 residues long. The CDR3 spells CASSPARWTGIAYEQYF. In nucleotides, the CDR3 is TGTGCCAGCAGCCCCGCTCGTTGGACAGGGATCGCCTACGAGCAGTACTTC.

V gene TRBV9 combines with J gene TRBJ2-5; a weak D match, TRBD2 (6 bases). Germline V gives CDR1 SGDLS, CDR2 YYNGEE. Trimming removed 4 bases from V and 0 bases from J, with 16 bases in between. The CDR3 is made up of 16 amino acids. The CDR3, as DNA: TGTGCCAGCAGCCGAGGACCGGGGGTGAACCAAGAGACCCAGTACTTC. Translated: CASSRGPGVNQETQYF.

V is TRBV5-8 and J is TRBJ1-6; D ambiguous. The germline V gene has CDR1 SGHTS and CDR2 YDEGEE. V was clipped by 0 bases and J by 0 bases, with 10 bases between them. The CDR3 runs to 17 residues. This chain's CDR3 is CASSLAGLDSYNSPLHF. The CDR3 DNA reads TGTGCCAGCAGCTTGGCCGGGTTGGACTCCTATAATTCACCCCTCCACTTT.

This clonotype has a single count. This chain connects TRBV7-9 to TRBJ2-1; D is perhaps TRBD1 (6 bases). The germline V gene has CDR1 SEHNR and CDR2 FQNEAQ (reference sequence). The V end lost 6 bases, the J end lost 4 bases, and 22 bases lay between the germline ends. This CDR3 has 17 amino acids. In nucleotides, the CDR3 is TGTGCCAGCAGTCATCTCTACCGGGACATTCTATACAATGAGCAGTTCTTC. This encodes CASSHLYRDILYNEQFF.

The rearrangement uses TRBV6-4 and TRBJ2-2; no clear D gene. The CDR3 runs to 15 residues. The germline V and J ends were trimmed by 0 bases and 1 base, with 6 bases remaining between them. Per the germline V gene, CDR1 is MRHNA and CDR2 is SNTAGT. The CDR3 DNA is TGTGCCAGCAGTGACTCGACCCTGAACACCGGGGAGCTGTTTTTT. It codes for CASSDSTLNTGELFF.

The chain couples TRBV3-1 to TRBJ1-2; D is undetermined. The V gene's germline CDR1 is LGHDT and CDR2 YNNKEL (reference sequence). This CDR3 is 16 amino acids long. Trimming stripped 0 bases from V and 1 base from J, with 12 bases between. The CDR3 DNA reads TGTGCCAGCAGCCAAGAGGGCCCTGGGATTAACTATGGCTACACCTTC. This encodes CASSQEGPGINYGYTF.

Concerning this clonotype: The junction departs from germline at one end; a sequencing error may be responsible. V is TRBV7-9 and J is TRBJ1-2; D possibly corresponds to TRBD1 (6 bases). Germline V gene sequence: CDR1 SEHNR, CDR2 FQNEAQ (reference sequence). The CDR3 extends over 17 amino acids. The CDR3 is CANSPPGALRQAYGYTF. The CDR3, as DNA: TGTGCCAACAGCCCACCCGGTGCGTTAAGACAGGCATATGGCTACACCTTC.

The chain combines TRBV7-8 with TRBJ1-2; D ambiguous. The CDR3 spans 17 residues. Germline lookup yields CDR1 SGHVS and CDR2 FQNEAQ. The V and J ends lost 6 bases and 6 bases respectively, with 26 bases between them. The CDR3 sequence: CASRLTVVGSPIDGYTF. For the CDR3, the DNA is TGTGCCAGCAGATTGACGGTAGTCGGCTCCCCGATCGATGGCTACACCTTC.

This clonotype has a handful of counts. This chain joins TRBV19 and TRBJ1-4; 7 bases map to TRBD1. This CDR3 is 13 amino acids long. V lost 8 bases and J lost 6; bases outside the gene matches: 6. CDR1 and CDR2 from the germline V gene are LNHDA and SQIVND (reference sequence). CDR3 sequence: CASGTGVYEKLFF. The CDR3 DNA sequence: TGTGCCAGTGGTACAGGGGTATATGAAAAACTGTTTTTT.

This chain connects TRBV27 to TRBJ1-4; maybe TRBD1 (6 bases). Looked up from germline, CDR1 is MNHEY and CDR2 is SMNVEV (reference sequence). Trimming removed 4 bases at V and 8 bases at J, with 11 bases between. The CDR3 totals 13 residues. This chain's CDR3 is CASSSVRGEKLFF. The CDR3 DNA reads as TGTGCCAGCAGTTCCGTGAGGGGGGAAAAACTGTTTTTT.

A few counts support this clonotype. Sequence at one end of the junction differs from germline and may be a read error. This chain uses TRBV12-3 or TRBV12-4 with TRBJ2-3; D possibly corresponds to TRBD2 (5 bases). This CDR3 has 14 amino acids. The CDR3 DNA follows: TGTGCCAGCAGTTTAGGTTCTAGCAGAGATACGCAGTATTTT. It is translated as CASSLGSSRDTQYF.

This clonotype has just a few counts. The rearrangement uses TRBV28 and TRBJ2-2; perhaps TRBD1 as D (5 bases). Trimming removed 8 bases at V and 6 bases at J, with 7 bases between. The CDR3 loop spans 11 amino acids. Germline V lookup: CDR1 MDHEN, CDR2 SYDVKM. The CDR3 sequence is CASWGSGELFF. The CDR3 coding sequence is TGTGCCAGCTGGGGCTCCGGGGAGCTGTTTTTT.

CDR3 in DNA: TGTGCTAGTGGTTCGGAAAAAGAGGGGACAGACGCAGATACGCAGTATTTT. Residues: CASGSEKEGTDADTQYF. The chain recombines TRBV12-5 with TRBJ2-3, with TRBD1 matching 7 bases. The CDR3 spans 17 residues. V was pared by 4 bases and J by 4 bases, with 14 bases of the junction left unmatched. In germline, CDR1 is LGHNT, CDR2 FRNRAP.

This clonotype was counted between two and nine times. The V call is TRBV6-1, the J call TRBJ2-1; TRBD2 agrees at 13 bases. With 2 bases clipped from V and 7 bases from J, the junction kept 5 bases outside the gene matches. Germline V gene sequence: CDR1 MNHNS, CDR2 SASEGT. The CDR3 contains 16 residues. Here the CDR3 DNA reads TGTGCCAGCAGTGAATTTGTGACTAGCGGGGGGAATGAGCAGTTCTTC. Translated, it gives CASSEFVTSGGNEQFF.

To note about this clonotype: This may be a read error: a much more frequent sequence differs by one nucleotide. The J gene is TRBJ2-4, the V gene TRBV7-8; no clear D gene. V lost 5 bases, J lost 6 bases, and 14 bases lay in between. Germline V lookup: CDR1 SGHVS, CDR2 FQNEAQ. The CDR3 is made up of 14 amino acids. The CDR3 protein is CASSLRSTRNIQYF. DNA of the CDR3: TGTGCCAGCAGCCTCCGATCGACCAGAAACATTCAGTACTTC. Full variable domain (rest looked up from reference TRBV7-8 and TRBJ2-4): GAGVSQSPRYKVAKRGQDVALRCDPISGHVSLFWYQQALGQGPEFLTYFQNEAQLDKSGLPSDRFFAERPEGSVSTLKIQRTQQEDSAVYLCASSLRSTRNIQYFGAGTRLSVL.

This clonotype was counted between two and nine times. This chain uses TRBV4-1 with TRBJ2-1; 13 bases are shared with TRBD2. CDR1 is MGHRA and CDR2 is YSYEKL in the germline V gene. The CDR3 loop spans 18 amino acids. V lost 2 bases to trimming and J lost 2 bases; unmatched junction nucleotides: 6. CDR3 sequence reads: CASSQLMTSGGTYNEQFF. In DNA form, the CDR3 reads TGCGCCAGCAGCCAACTTATGACTAGCGGGGGGACCTACAATGAGCAGTTCTTC.

This clonotype was seen more than once but under ten times. The V gene is TRBV7-9, the J gene TRBJ2-2, with 8 bases aligning to TRBD1. V dropped 6 bases and J dropped 0; count of bases not matched to a gene: 6. In germline, CDR1 is SEHNR, CDR2 FQNEAQ (reference sequence). The CDR3 has 16 residues. Here the CDR3 reads CASSPQGAANTGELFF. In DNA, the CDR3 is TGTGCCAGCAGTCCTCAGGGGGCGGCGAACACCGGGGAGCTGTTTTTT.

This chain joins TRBV12-5 and TRBJ2-1; D is perhaps TRBD1 (7 bases). V shed 6 bases and J shed 7 bases, with 19 bases lying between them. CDR1 LGHNT and CDR2 FRNRAP come from the germline V gene. The CDR3 spans 15 residues. This CDR3 reads CASGPGGSALNEQFF. CDR3 DNA sequence: TGTGCTAGTGGCCCAGGGGGGTCTGCATTGAATGAGCAGTTCTTC.

This clonotype appeared many times. The CDR3 region has the DNA TGTGCCAGCAGCCACGGTTCGGGACTGCTCTACGAGCAGTACTTC. Protein sequence: CASSHGSGLLYEQYF. The chain links TRBV7-8 to TRBJ2-7; a weak D match, TRBD2 (6 bases). Trimming stripped 5 bases from V and 3 bases from J, with 17 bases between. This CDR3 has 15 residues. Per germline, CDR1 SGHVS and CDR2 FQNEAQ.

This chain joins TRBV4-1 and TRBJ2-7; D might be TRBD1 (6 bases). Trimming shortened V by 2 bases and J by 6 bases, and 14 bases separated the two germline ends. Germline CDR1 reads MGHRA; CDR2 reads YSYEKL. CDR3 length equals 14 residues. The chain's CDR3 is CASSQRGLDSEQYF. DNA for the CDR3: TGCGCCAGCAGCCAACGGGGCTTGGACAGCGAGCAGTACTTC.

The genes are TRBV6-5 and TRBJ1-2, with D uncertain. V dropped 5 bases and J dropped 2 bases, with 6 bases sitting between them. This CDR3 is built from 12 residues. The germline V gene has CDR1 MNHEY and CDR2 SVGAGI. The CDR3 spells CASSPHNYGYTF. The CDR3 DNA reads TGTGCCAGCAGTCCTCACAACTATGGCTACACCTTC.

This clonotype is a singleton in its sample. An end of the junction does not agree with germline; a read error may underlie this. The chain combines TRBV7-6 with TRBJ2-2; TRBD2 matches 10 bases. Germline CDR1 and CDR2: SGHVS and FNYEAQ. This CDR3 spans 21 amino acids. The DNA of the CDR3 is TGTGCCAGCAGCAGCCCAGGGGTAGCGGGGGGACAGTTCGCGAACACCAGGGAGCTGTTTTTT. Encoded protein: CASSSPGVAGGQFANTRELFF.

V and J are TRBV4-1 and TRBJ2-1, with no clear D. The germline CDR1 and CDR2 sequences are MGHRA and YSYEKL. V lost 0 bases to trimming and J lost 0 bases, with 9 bases between them. The CDR3 consists of 16 residues. The CDR3 reads CASSQDGFPSYNEQFF. CDR3 DNA: TGCGCCAGCAGCCAAGATGGCTTTCCCTCCTACAATGAGCAGTTCTTC.

This chain connects TRBV6-5 to TRBJ2-5, with TRBD2 identical over 8 bases. J lost 12 bases, V lost 5 bases, and 14 bases had no gene match. The CDR3 has 14 residues. The germline gives CDR1 MNHEY, CDR2 SVGAGI. This CDR3 reads CASSTGTSVFGEYF. The CDR3 DNA sequence: TGTGCCAGCAGTACCGGGACTAGTGTATTCGGGGAGTACTTC.

This clonotype was seen only a few times. This chain connects TRBV15 to TRBJ1-1, with D unresolved. V lost 1 base to trimming and J lost 5 bases, with 8 bases between them. This CDR3 is 13 amino acids long. The V gene's germline CDR1 is LNHNV and CDR2 YYDKDF (reference sequence). The chain's CDR3 is CATSRVGKTEAFF. In nucleotides, the CDR3 is TGTGCCACCAGCAGAGTAGGAAAAACTGAAGCTTTCTTT.

Note on this clonotype: Mismatch with germline at one junction end may stem from a read error. CDR3 sequence: CASSYNDRVISEQYF. As DNA, the CDR3 is TGTGCCAGTAGTTACAACGACAGGGTCATAAGCGAGCAGTACTTC. The chain uses TRBV6-2 or TRBV6-3 and TRBJ2-7; 7 nucleotides agree with TRBD1. The CDR3 runs to 15 residues. In germline, CDR1 is MNHEY, CDR2 SVGEGT.